These 10 T cell receptor beta chains were sequenced from one sample in a study of cytomegalovirus exposure and HLA in healthy donors. With 60 Vbeta and 13 Jbeta primers, the PCR was carried out. TCRdb's table, derived via immunoSEQ multiplex PCR, lists solely in-frame clones and lacks some. Its table records 170,000 or so clones. Sequencing was done on a sample of PBMCs. Source of these receptors: a man aged 25 to 40 in good health and CMV-seronegative.

V is TRBV2 and J is TRBJ1-5; the match to TRBD1 covers 9 bases. The J segment lost 5 bases and the V segment lost 6 bases, leaving 2 bases of the junction unmatched. The CDR3 is 13 amino acids. CDR1 and CDR2 (germline): SNHLY, FYNNEI. The CDR3 sequence: CASRGDRDQPQHF. CDR3 nucleotide sequence: TGTGCCAGCAGAGGGGACAGGGATCAGCCCCAGCATTTT.

V is TRBV5-1 and J is TRBJ2-7, with 9 bases matching TRBD1. Trimming cost V 4 bases and J 5 bases; bases outside gene matches: 7. Germline V gene sequence: CDR1 SGHRS, CDR2 YFSETQ. This CDR3 contains 14 residues. CDR3 residues: CASSLGQGPHEQYF. The CDR3 region has the DNA TGCGCCAGCAGCCTCGGACAGGGGCCTCACGAGCAGTACTTC.

This rearrangement joins TRBV30 to TRBJ2-1; D ambiguous. V lost 0 bases, J lost 4 bases, and 7 bases lay in between. Germline loops: CDR1 GTSNPN, CDR2 SVGIG (reference sequence). CDR3 length equals 13 residues. CDR3 sequence (DNA): TGTGCCTGGAGTGTAAACGGTTACAATGAGCAGTTCTTC. This translates into CAWSVNGYNEQFF.

V gene TRBV29-1 combines with J gene TRBJ1-2; D is undetermined. The V end was cut by 4 bases, the J end by 8 bases, with 11 bases between. Germline V gene sequence: CDR1 SQVTM, CDR2 ANQGSEA. This CDR3 comprises 11 residues. The CDR3 nucleotides are TGCAGCGTTGCCGGGGTTGAAGGCTACACCTTC. Amino acids: CSVAGVEGYTF. The complete variable domain, with remaining parts taken from reference TRBV29-1 and TRBJ1-2, reads SAVISQKPSRDICQRGTSLTIQCQVDSQVTMMFWYRQQPGQSLTLIATANQGSEATYESGFVIDKFPISRPNLTFSTLTVSNMSPEDSSIYLCSVAGVEGYTFGSGTRLTVV.

The J gene is TRBJ2-7, the V gene TRBV7-8; 9 bases align to TRBD1. CDR3 length: 16 residues. The germline V gene encodes CDR1 SGHVS and CDR2 FQNEAQ. After removal of 0 bases from V and 5 bases from J, the junction contained 8 bases not matched to a gene. The CDR3 region has the DNA TGTGCCAGCAGCTTAGCAGCGGGACAGGGTTTACACGAGCAGTACTTC. Its protein is CASSLAAGQGLHEQYF.

This chain joins TRBV6-5 and TRBJ1-1, with a tentative D call TRBD1 (5 bases). Looked up from germline, CDR1 is MNHEY and CDR2 is SVGAGI. The V end was cut by 5 bases, the J end by 3 bases, with 16 bases between. This CDR3 contains 15 residues. CDR3 bases: TGTGCCAGCAGTCCCCTGCTTGGAGGGGACACTGAAGCTTTCTTT. As protein: CASSPLLGGDTEAFF.

The genes are TRBV4-1 and TRBJ2-7; perhaps TRBD2 as D (5 bases). V shed 1 base and J shed 5 bases, with 15 bases lying between them. Germline CDR1 and CDR2: MGHRA and YSYEKL. The CDR3 loop spans 15 amino acids. The CDR3 nucleotides are TGCGCCAGCAGCCAAGTTGGCCGGGGATCCCACGAGCAGTACTTC. Translation gives CASSQVGRGSHEQYF.

This chain links TRBV6-5 with TRBJ2-7, with 7 bases fitting TRBD1. The CDR3 has 13 residues. The trim removed 6 bases at V and 3 bases at J, leaving 5 bases unmatched. Germline V gives CDR1 MNHEY, CDR2 SVGAGI. CDR3 loop: CASRLGQDYEQYF. Here the CDR3 DNA reads TGTGCCAGCAGGCTAGGACAGGACTACGAGCAGTACTTC.

Concerning this clone itself: A junction end diverges from the germline sequence, so it may reflect a read error. The chain joins TRBV18 to TRBJ2-7, with 7 bases identical to TRBD1. Germline-derived CDR1 and CDR2 are KGHSH and LQKENI. The length of the CDR3 is 14 residues. Here the CDR3 reads CASSPNGDSSTLSF. CDR3 coding DNA: TGTGCCAGCTCACCAAATGGGGACAGTTCGACACTATCTTTC.

The V and J genes are TRBV29-1 and TRBJ1-1, with D possibly matching TRBD1 (6 bases). The CDR3 is 12 amino acids. Looked up from germline, CDR1 is SQVTM and CDR2 is ANQGSEA. Trimming cost V 7 bases and J 0 bases, with 9 bases left between them. CDR3 amino acids: CSGRQVNTEAFF. The CDR3 bases are TGCAGCGGCCGACAGGTGAACACTGAAGCTTTCTTT.